The subject of this entry is one T cell receptor (beta chain). Its antigen is still unknown. A read error is likely, as this CDR3 ends without the conserved phenylalanine or tryptophan. This entry belongs to a study of tumor and adjacent non-tumor tissue in lung cancer. Whole-study results and caveats: Higher tumor TCR diversity was associated with shorter survival.

A modified ARM-PCR protocol with three rounds of nested PCR amplified TCRbeta. TCRdb used MiXCR to reprocess the multiplex PCR reads, holding one entry per CDR3 protein. The data hold 70,000 to 95,000 distinct CDR3 sequences, with over 60% observed a single time. The template was RNA from unsorted bulk tissue. More than 3 cm separated this lung sample from the edge of the tumor. The sequenced material came from distant non-tumor lung tissue. The receptor was derived from a man in his 70s with non-small cell lung cancer.

The CDR3 DNA reads as TGTGCCAGCAGCTTCCGGAACAGGACCTTGAACACTGAAGCTTTCATT. Amino acids: CASSFRNRTLNTEAFI. The chain uses TRBV11-3 and TRBJ1-1; TRBD1 might be the D (5 bases). The CDR3 totals 16 residues. Germline CDR1 is SGHNT and CDR2 is YENEEA. V was pared by 3 bases and J by 0 bases, with 14 bases between.